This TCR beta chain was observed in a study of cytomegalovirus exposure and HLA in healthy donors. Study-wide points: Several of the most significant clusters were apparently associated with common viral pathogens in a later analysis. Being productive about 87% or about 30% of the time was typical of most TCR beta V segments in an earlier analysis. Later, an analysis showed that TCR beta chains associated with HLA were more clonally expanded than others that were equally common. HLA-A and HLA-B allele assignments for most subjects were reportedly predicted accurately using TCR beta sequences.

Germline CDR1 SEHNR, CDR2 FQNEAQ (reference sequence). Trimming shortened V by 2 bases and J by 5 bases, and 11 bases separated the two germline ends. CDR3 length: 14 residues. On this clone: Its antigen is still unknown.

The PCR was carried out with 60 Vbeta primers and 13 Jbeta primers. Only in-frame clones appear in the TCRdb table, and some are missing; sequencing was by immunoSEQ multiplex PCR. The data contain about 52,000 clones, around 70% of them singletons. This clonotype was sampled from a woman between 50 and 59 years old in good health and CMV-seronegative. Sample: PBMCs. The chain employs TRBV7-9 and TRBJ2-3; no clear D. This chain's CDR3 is CASSLTFPGDTQYF. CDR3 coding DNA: TGTGCCAGCAGCTTAACCTTCCCGGGAGATACGCAGTATTTT.